The source of this T cell receptor (beta chain) is a study of regulatory T cells in long-lasting Graves disease. Across the whole study: Patients with new Graves' disease had used antithyroid drugs below 3 months.

Looked up from germline, CDR1 is SEHNR and CDR2 is FQNEAQ (reference sequence). CDR3 size: 15 residues. V gave up 0 bases and J gave up 8 bases, with 13 bases separating them. Sequencing libraries for TCR beta were prepared with iRepertoire HTBI primers and Arm-PCR of CDR3 regions. TCRdb redid the calling of the multiplex PCR reads with MiXCR, one entry per CDR3 protein. The table records about 530,000 distinct CDR3 sequences, around 16% of them present only once. Specified time point: newly diagnosed GD, antithyroid drugs for less than 3 months. With RNA extracted from PBMCs as input, the TCR library was made. These same data were also listed under a study on T cells in Graves' hyperthyroidism and ophthalmopathy. Per that study: Uncontrolled infection, other autoimmune disease, pregnancy and lactation each barred patients from inclusion.

This clonotype was sampled from a woman in her forties or fifties with Graves disease. This sequence joins TRBV7-9 and TRBJ1-4, with a tentative D call TRBD1 (6 bases). Specimen: peripheral blood mononuclear cells (PBMCs), collected at new diagnosis, from a patient treated with antithyroid drugs. CDR3 bases: TGTGCCAGCAGCTTAGCCCAGGGGTTGAGCGAAAAACTGTTTTTT. This sequence encodes CASSLAQGLSEKLFF.